This record covers a single TCR beta chain. This clonotype came up many times. Its cognate antigen has yet to be identified. No much larger clone exists at a distance of one base, and base qualities are not known. This sample is part of a study of regulatory T cells in long-lasting Graves disease (dated by TCRdb to the early 2020s). In terms of the full investigation: Persistent Graves' disease was defined as antithyroid drug treatment for over 5 years with persistently positive TSH receptor autoantibodies. Peripheral blood TCR sequencing and RNA sequencing compared persistent Graves' disease patients with newly diagnosed Graves' disease patients. The study took place in China and was registered as a clinical trial. A total of 33 samples were covered by TCR sequencing, comprising approximately 13 persistent and about 20 newly diagnosed Graves' disease patients. On average, persistent Graves' disease patients in the clinical cohort had been on antithyroid drugs for around ten years. The full study reports these points: The small sample size was acknowledged by the authors as a limitation that may reduce accuracy. Because the primary lesion, thyroid tissue, could not be accessed, the study looked at peripheral blood alone. Compared with newly diagnosed patients, patients with persistent Graves' disease had lower TCR Shannon entropy and fewer highly expanded clones, which suggests clonal expansion. Sequencing and analysis were limited to the TCR beta chain. Persistent patients shared more public clonotypes among themselves (around 3,000) than newly diagnosed patients did (over 950). Persistent disease showed preferential use of TRBV28, TRBJ1-2 and TRBJ2-5, whereas newly diagnosed disease favored TRBV20-1 and TRBJ2-1.

Sample time point, as interpreted from the label and publication: persistent/refractory GD, antithyroid drugs over 5 years with positive TRAb. For both TCR sequencing and RNA sequencing, RNA was extracted from PBMCs in TRIzol. Graves' disease was diagnosed according to American Thyroid Association guidelines. Patients for the study were recruited at an endocrinology department in Xi'an, China. Each patient gave around 9.2 milliliters of peripheral blood, collected in an EDTA anticoagulant tube. PBMCs were isolated by Ficoll Paque Plus density gradient separation without further T cell sorting. An Agilent 2100 Bioanalyzer and agarose gel were used to check RNA quality, and a NanoDrop 2000 was used to measure RNA concentration. Library prep was done by multiplex PCR. Data came from an Illumina HiSeq 4000. iRepertoire HTBI primers and Arm-PCR amplification of CDR3 regions were used to construct TCR beta libraries. Gel purification was performed on PCR products prior to sequencing. In the original analysis: A total of 60 to 80 TRBV and approximately 13 TRBJ segments were identified across samples and were used for gene usage analysis of CDR3 amino acid clonotypes. COPE and FqMerger were used to merge filtered high-quality paired reads into contigs. BLAST was used to align contigs to the IMGT TRBV, TRBD and TRBJ reference genes, and CDR3 was defined following IMGT. Clonotypes above 0.1% frequency were classified as highly expanded clones. Shannon entropy served as the measure of repertoire diversity, while the Gini coefficient captured V-J evenness. Public clonotypes were defined as clonotypes shared by more than one individual. TCRdb trimmed the raw reads at Q25, called clones with MiXCR and kept productive beta chains. All rows with the same CDR3 protein become a single entry with the most common DNA and genes. In this record, the V and J calls reflect TCRdb's handling and not the investigators' own analysis. The sample includes 350,000 to 500,000 distinct CDR3 sequences, with 21% observed a single time. The ten largest clonotypes hold 13% to 15% of the sample.

Including cysteine and phenylalanine, the CDR3 has 14 amino acids. CDR3 DNA is the only sequence kept; it has 42 bases, read in frame from the first base. V loses 0 bases, J loses 5 bases, and the germline ends lie 13 bases apart. Sequences DFQATT (CDR1) and SNEGSKA (CDR2) are obtained from the germline V gene (reference sequence). The chain joins TRBV20-1 to TRBJ2-5; TRBD2 is perhaps the D gene, given 6 matching bases. The sample here was peripheral blood mononuclear cells (PBMCs), taken when the disease was refractory, from a patient treated with antithyroid drugs. The receptor was isolated from a female donor with Graves disease. The CDR3 protein is CSAREVGRGETQYF. The sequence in DNA is TGCAGTGCTAGAGAAGTCGGGAGAGGTGAGACCCAGTACTTC.